This T cell receptor beta chain was sequenced for a study of T cell responses to AZD1222 COVID-19 vaccine. In regard to this clone: The antigen remains unidentified.

This CDR3 spans 15 amino acids. V was clipped by 3 bases and J by 6 bases, with 14 bases between them. Germline V gene lookup returns CDR1 LGHNA and CDR2 YSLEER. The method was immunoSEQ multiplex PCR; TCRdb's version includes in-frame clones alone and lacks a portion of them. Of about 210,000 clones detected, roughly 94% appear once; the ten largest clones hold approximately 1.7%. Notes on the study in general: Nearly half of spike-specific TCRs reportedly go after variant regions that carry no mutations. Spike-specific TCR breadth rose after two AZD1222 doses, and depth rose as well. The span of vaccine-associated CD4 TCRs extended across spike, with dominance at 160-218 and 743-854. Clonal diversity was possibly underestimated, and the donors were mostly white British, with more females.

This receptor was taken from an adult who received the MenACWY meningococcal vaccine as a control. V is TRBV4-3 and J is TRBJ2-2; D may match TRBD1 or TRBD2 (5 bases each). The source was peripheral blood, collected 28 days after the second dose of the MenACWY control vaccine. The CDR3 loop is CASSHQGEVSGELFF. The CDR3 nucleotides are TGCGCCAGCAGCCACCAGGGAGAAGTTTCCGGGGAGCTGTTTTTT.